The 10 T cell receptor beta chains below all came from one sample that was sequenced in a study of T cells in Graves' hyperthyroidism and ophthalmopathy. RNA transcripts served as the template for amplifying TCR beta CDR3 regions. The HTBI primer set drove a first-round RT-PCR of the TCR CDR3. A single record per CDR3 protein comes from TCRdb applying MiXCR to the multiplex PCR reads. In the table there are about 680,000 distinct CDR3 sequences, approximately 36% of which are singletons. Source material: blood. These receptors were taken from a woman aged 40 to 50 with Graves' hyperthyroidism.

The V call is TRBV20-1, the J call TRBJ2-3; 8 bases are shared with TRBD2. V shed 4 bases, J shed 4 bases, and the junction held 4 bases outside the gene matches. Germline V CDR1 and CDR2: DFQATT, SNEGSKA (reference sequence). The CDR3 consists of 13 residues. DNA for the CDR3: TGCAGTGCTATCGGGAGGGGCGCAGATACGCAGTATTTT. Encoded protein: CSAIGRGADTQYF.

This clonotype showed up many times. The chain combines TRBV6-5 with TRBJ2-5, with TRBD2 matching over 10 bases. CDR3 length equals 14 residues. The germline gives CDR1 MNHEY, CDR2 SVGAGI. Germline trimming cut 7 bases from V and 4 bases from J; bases unmatched to any gene: 6. In DNA, the CDR3 is TGTGCCAGCAAAGCGGGAGGGGAGGGAGAGACCCAGTACTTC. Amino acids: CASKAGGEGETQYF.

This clonotype was recorded a few times. This sequence joins TRBV6-5 and TRBJ1-6, with 8 positions matching TRBD1. Trimming removed 8 bases from V and 7 bases from J; junction bases left unmatched: 4. The length of the CDR3 is 13 residues. Germline lookup yields CDR1 MNHEY and CDR2 SVGAGI. The CDR3 DNA follows: TGTGCCAGCTGGACAGGGTCCAATTCACCCCTCCACTTT. Its translation is CASWTGSNSPLHF.

Note on this clonotype: Because it lacks the conserved phenylalanine or tryptophan at the end, this CDR3 is likely a read error. This chain connects TRBV29-1 to TRBJ1-1; D is uncertain. Germline loops: CDR1 SQVTM, CDR2 ANQGSEA. CDR3 length: 10 amino acids. The germline V and J ends were trimmed by 2 bases and 11 bases, with 9 bases remaining between them. The CDR3 DNA follows: TGCAGCGTTGAACAGGTTGGGGCTTTCTCT. Protein sequence: CSVEQVGAFS.

The chain links TRBV9 to TRBJ1-2; no firm D call. This CDR3 region has 16 residues. CDR1 is SGDLS, CDR2 YYNGEE, per germline. V was trimmed by 3 bases and J by 8 bases, leaving 23 bases between them. The CDR3 spells CASSAYPWVIYFGYTF. The CDR3 DNA is TGTGCCAGCAGCGCGTACCCCTGGGTGATCTACTTCGGCTACACCTTC. Using reference TRBV9 and TRBJ1-2 for the parts outside the CDR3, the full variable domain is DSGVTQTPKHLITATGQRVTLRCSPRSGDLSVYWYQQSLDQGLQFLIQYYNGEERAKGNILERFSAQQFPDLHSELNLSSLELGDSALYFCASSAYPWVIYFGYTFGSGTRLTVV.

This clonotype has at least ten counts. The J gene is TRBJ1-1, the V gene TRBV12-3 or TRBV12-4; D uncertain. This CDR3 spans 14 amino acids. The V and J ends lost 3 bases and 5 bases respectively, with 13 bases between them. Here the CDR3 reads CASSFSAGTTEAFF. CDR3 coding DNA: TGTGCCAGCAGTTTTTCTGCCGGTACGACTGAAGCTTTCTTT.

This clonotype was picked up many times. CDR3 region: CASRDSLNTEAFF. DNA for the CDR3: TGTGCCAGCAGGGACAGCCTCAACACTGAAGCTTTCTTT. The chain uses TRBV2 and TRBJ1-1; D is possibly TRBD1 (6 bases). V was shortened by 6 bases and J by 2 bases, with 10 bases between the two germline ends. The CDR3 is made up of 13 amino acids. Germline V gene data show CDR1 as SNHLY and CDR2 as FYNNEI.

The chain employs TRBV11-1 and TRBJ1-2; D gene unclear. Germline CDR1 is SGHAT and CDR2 is FQDESV (reference sequence). With 4 bases removed from V and 5 bases from J, the gap between germline ends came to 14 bases. This CDR3 contains 14 residues. CDR3 residues: CASSYKEGGYGYTF. CDR3 nucleotide sequence: TGTGCCAGCAGCTACAAAGAGGGAGGATATGGCTACACCTTC.

V is TRBV25-1 and J is TRBJ1-2; D is uncertain. The CDR3 consists of 15 residues. Trimming removed 5 bases at V and 0 bases at J, with 13 bases between. CDR1 MGHDK and CDR2 SYGVNS come from the germline V gene. The CDR3 DNA is TGTGCCAGCAGTTACAATCAGGCAGCTAACTATGGCTACACCTTC. The encoded protein is CASSYNQAANYGYTF.

The chain joins TRBV6-5 to TRBJ1-3; no firm D call. CDR1 and CDR2 (germline): MNHEY, SVGAGI. The CDR3 length is 19 residues. V was clipped by 2 bases and J by 4 bases, with 24 bases between them. This chain's CDR3 is CASSYLMDPEYERGNTIYF. The CDR3 bases are TGTGCCAGCAGTTACCTTATGGATCCGGAGTACGAAAGGGGAAACACCATATATTTT.